The TCR beta chain under discussion was sequenced for a study of beta chain features in type 1 diabetes. This clone was observed at least ten times. The CDR3 is 12 amino acids. The V and J ends lost 8 bases and 2 bases respectively, with 8 bases between them. Germline CDR1 reads SNHLY; CDR2 reads FYNNEI. Expressed TCRB transcripts were sequenced because the entire RNA isolate underwent reverse transcription. Mean read depth for naive, central memory and regulatory T cell samples was approximately 3.57 million reads. Profiling relied on immunoSEQ multiplex PCR, and the TCRdb table lists in-frame clones only, not all of them. Of almost 350,000 clones detected, roughly 8% appear once; the ten largest clones hold around 0.45%. Each donor gave one heparinised blood draw averaging around 120 mL.

The TCR sequence derives from a woman in her late teens or twenties in good health. V and J are TRBV2 and TRBJ2-3, with D perhaps TRBD2 (5 bases). The sample consisted of central memory CD4+ T cells from blood. This chain's CDR3 is CASEGSTDTQYF. CDR3 in DNA: TGTGCCAGCGAGGGCTCCACAGATACGCAGTATTTT.